This TCR beta chain was profiled in a study of T cell clones after liver transplantation. Study-wide context: Draws occurred before transplant, before withdrawal, and after complete or failed withdrawal.

The germline V gene encodes CDR1 SQVTM and CDR2 ANQGSEA. J gave up 4 bases and V 4 bases, and 4 bases lay outside the gene matches. This CDR3 is built from 13 residues. To note about this clone: Its specificity is not known.

TCRdb's table, derived via immunoSEQ multiplex PCR, lists solely in-frame clones and lacks some. The data show 55,000 to 75,000 clones, around 93% seen once. Study conclusions and caveats: Compared with third party-reactive sequences, donor-reactive ones declined more, independent of withdrawal success. Graft donor-reactive T cells may have migrated into the graft rather than being deleted.

Thawed unstimulated PBMCs were FACS-sorted by CD3, CD4 and CD8 into two populations. The sequence derives from a human patient who received a liver transplant. The T cells may partly be graft donor cells. The chain joins TRBV29-1 to TRBJ2-7, with TRBD1 matching over 10 bases. The sample consisted of CD4+ T cells from blood, taken nearly 26 months after liver transplant. As DNA, the CDR3 is TGCAGCGTTGGGACAGGGGGATTTTACGAGCAGTACTTC. Its protein is CSVGTGGFYEQYF.